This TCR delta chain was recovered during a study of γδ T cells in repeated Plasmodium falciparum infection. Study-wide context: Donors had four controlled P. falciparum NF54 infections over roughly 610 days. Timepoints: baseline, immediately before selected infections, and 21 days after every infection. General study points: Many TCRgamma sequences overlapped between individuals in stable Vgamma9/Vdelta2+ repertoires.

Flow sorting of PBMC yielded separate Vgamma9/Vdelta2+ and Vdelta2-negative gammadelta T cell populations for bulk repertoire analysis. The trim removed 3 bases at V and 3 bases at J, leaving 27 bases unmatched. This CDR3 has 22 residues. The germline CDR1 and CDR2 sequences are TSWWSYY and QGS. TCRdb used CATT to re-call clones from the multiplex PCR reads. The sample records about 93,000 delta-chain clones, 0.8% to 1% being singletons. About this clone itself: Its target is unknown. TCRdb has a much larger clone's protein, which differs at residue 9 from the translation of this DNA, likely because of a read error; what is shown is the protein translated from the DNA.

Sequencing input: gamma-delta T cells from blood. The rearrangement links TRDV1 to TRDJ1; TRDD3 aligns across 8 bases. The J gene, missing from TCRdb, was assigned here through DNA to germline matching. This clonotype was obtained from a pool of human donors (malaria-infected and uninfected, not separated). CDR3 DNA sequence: TGTGCTCTTGGGGAGCCCAATACAACTCGGATACTGGGGGTCCTCCTGCCCGATAAACTCATCTTT. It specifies CALGEPNTTRILGVLLPDKLIF.